Following are 23 T cell receptor beta chains from one sample sequenced in a study of memory CD4+ T cells and cytomegalovirus serostatus. The sort gate was single viable CD3+CD4+CD8-CD45RO+ cells for memory CD4+ T cells. Measured with immunoSEQ multiplex PCR; TCRdb has only the in-frame clones, and not every one. The sample carries tens of thousands of clones, 75% to 85% recorded once. Sequencing was performed on memory CD4+ T cells from blood. The receptors here all came from an adult in good health and CMV-seronegative.

The CDR3 DNA reads as TGTGCCAGCAGCCCGAGCCCTCCTTACTCTGGAAACACCATATATTTT. Amino acid sequence: CASSPSPPYSGNTIYF. This chain joins TRBV9 and TRBJ1-3, with D unclear. This CDR3 contains 16 residues. Trimming stripped 4 bases from V and 0 bases from J, with 14 bases between. Germline CDR1 reads SGDLS; CDR2 reads YYNGEE.

The gene calls are TRBV6-5 and TRBJ2-3; D gene ambiguous. V shed 5 bases and J shed 2 bases, with 8 bases lying between them. This CDR3 region has 13 residues. The germline CDR1 and CDR2 sequences are MNHEY and SVGAGI. The CDR3 bases are TGTGCCAGCAGTGAGGTTCCCACAGATACGCAGTATTTT. Translated: CASSEVPTDTQYF.

The chain links TRBV29-1 to TRBJ1-5, with D possibly TRBD1 on 5 matching bases. The CDR3 consists of 13 residues. V shed 3 bases and J shed 7 bases, with 13 bases lying between them. Germline assignment: CDR1 SQVTM and CDR2 ANQGSEA. CDR3 amino acids: CSVEVGVGQPQHF. Written as DNA, the CDR3 is TGCAGCGTTGAGGTAGGGGTCGGGCAGCCCCAGCATTTT.

This rearrangement joins TRBV2 to TRBJ1-1; no clear D gene. V gave up 0 bases and J gave up 1 base, with 6 bases separating them. Germline V gene sequence: CDR1 SNHLY, CDR2 FYNNEI. CDR3 size: 14 residues. The CDR3 loop reads CASSEARKNTEAFF. Here the CDR3 DNA reads TGTGCCAGCAGTGAAGCGCGCAAGAACACTGAAGCTTTCTTT.

This clone was recorded once. The genes are TRBV6-5 and TRBJ1-5; D remains ambiguous. The CDR3 covers 12 residues. The V gene lost 6 bases and the J gene lost 2 bases, with 5 bases spanning the gap. Germline CDR1 reads MNHEY; CDR2 reads SVGAGI. The CDR3 sequence: CASRSGNQPQHF. CDR3 sequence (DNA): TGTGCCAGCAGGTCGGGCAATCAGCCCCAGCATTTT.

The chain couples TRBV19 to TRBJ1-1, with 9 bases lining up with TRBD1. The CDR3 is 16 amino acids. Unmatched junction bases numbered 10, after V lost 8 bases and J lost 0 bases. Germline lookup yields CDR1 LNHDA and CDR2 SQIVND (reference sequence). CDR3 sequence: CASSRRTGDMNTEAFF. The CDR3, as DNA: TGTGCCAGTTCACGGAGGACAGGGGACATGAACACTGAAGCTTTCTTT.

This chain links TRBV4-2 with TRBJ2-7; D gene ambiguous. Trimming left V 1 base short and J 0 bases short, with 10 bases between. Per the germline V gene, CDR1 is LGHNA and CDR2 is YNFKEQ. The CDR3 has 15 residues. CDR3 in DNA: TGTGCCAGCAGCCAAGCCCCCGAGAGCTCCTACGAGCAGTACTTC. This encodes CASSQAPESSYEQYF.

This clone was recorded a few times. J is TRBJ1-2 and V is TRBV5-1; TRBD1 matches at 11 bases. The CDR3 has 14 amino acids. The V gene's germline CDR1 is SGHRS and CDR2 YFSETQ. V lost 2 bases to trimming and J lost 6 bases; unmatched junction nucleotides: 3. The DNA of the CDR3 is TGCGCCAGCAGCTTATGGACAGGGGGCAATGGCTACACCTTC. Translated, it gives CASSLWTGGNGYTF.

The rearrangement uses TRBV2 and TRBJ2-7, with D perhaps given as TRBD1 or TRBD2 (5 bases each). V lost 8 bases and J 5 bases, leaving 13 bases between the germline ends. The CDR3 consists of 12 residues. CDR1 SNHLY and CDR2 FYNNEI come from the germline V gene. The CDR3 DNA reads as TGTGCCAGCGGGGCCCGGGGCCACGAGCAGTACTTC. It yields the protein CASGARGHEQYF.

In this sample, this clone turned up a few times. The rearrangement links TRBV6-5 to TRBJ1-4; D is possibly TRBD1 (6 bases). V lost 0 bases and J 2 bases, leaving 10 bases between the germline ends. The length of the CDR3 is 16 residues. From germline, CDR1 is MNHEY and CDR2 SVGAGI. The CDR3 region is CASSYSLGATNEKLFF. The CDR3 region has the DNA TGTGCCAGCAGTTACTCACTGGGGGCGACTAATGAAAAACTGTTTTTT.

CDR3: CASSWDPVGGQPQHF. The CDR3 DNA reads TGTGCCAGCAGTTGGGACCCGGTGGGAGGTCAGCCCCAGCATTTT. The rearrangement uses TRBV6-6 and TRBJ1-5; D is possibly TRBD1 (5 bases). Germline V gene sequence: CDR1 MNHNY, CDR2 SVGAGI (reference sequence). This CDR3 comprises 15 residues. Trimming removed 4 bases from V and 6 bases from J, with 16 bases in between.

The genes are TRBV5-1 and TRBJ2-2; 7 bases align to TRBD2. CDR1 is SGHRS and CDR2 is YFSETQ in the germline V gene. The CDR3 spans 14 residues. V lost 4 bases to trimming and J lost 4 bases; unmatched junction nucleotides: 4. The chain's CDR3 is CASSPGRGTGELFF. DNA for the CDR3: TGCGCCAGCAGCCCGGGGAGGGGCACCGGGGAGCTGTTTTTT.

This chain uses TRBV2 with TRBJ1-4; no clear D gene. Per germline, CDR1 SNHLY and CDR2 FYNNEI. This CDR3 spans 14 amino acids. V was cut by 0 bases and J by 10 bases, with 12 bases left in between. CDR3 amino acids: CASSEASRVGKLFF. For the CDR3, the DNA is TGTGCCAGCAGTGAAGCTTCGAGGGTAGGAAAACTGTTTTTT.

The genes are TRBV7-3 and TRBJ2-3; D call uncertain. With 4 bases removed from V and 6 bases from J, the gap between germline ends came to 8 bases. Germline V gene data show CDR1 as SGHTA and CDR2 as FQGTGA. This CDR3 is 12 amino acids long. The CDR3 DNA follows: TGTGCCAGCAGCTCGTCTGGGGATACGCAGTATTTT. This gives the protein CASSSSGDTQYF.

The V and J genes are TRBV6-6 and TRBJ2-5, with D perhaps matching TRBD1 or TRBD2 (7 bases each). Deletions cut 5 bases from V and 12 bases from J, with 19 bases between. The germline gives CDR1 MNHNY, CDR2 SVGAGI (reference sequence). The CDR3 has 13 amino acids. CDR3 DNA sequence: TGTGCCAGCAGTCACCCCCAGGGGGGGGAAAAGTACTTC. Amino acid sequence: CASSHPQGGEKYF.

The chain couples TRBV5-3 to TRBJ1-5, with TRBD1 identical over 8 bases. TRBV5-3 is an ORF, with its function uncertain. The CDR3 runs to 16 residues. Trimming removed 2 bases from V and 1 base from J; junction bases left unmatched: 5. The CDR3 reads CARSLRTGRSNQPQHF. The DNA of the CDR3 is TGTGCCAGAAGCTTAAGGACAGGGCGGAGCAATCAGCCCCAGCATTTT.

CDR3 loop: CASSHPGQGNYGYTF. The CDR3 DNA is TGTGCCAGCAGTCACCCGGGACAGGGGAACTATGGCTACACCTTC. The chain uses TRBV6-5 and TRBJ1-2; 10 bases fit TRBD1. V trimming: 5 bases; J trimming: 2 bases; junction bases outside the gene matches: 5. The CDR3 loop spans 15 amino acids. Per the germline V gene, CDR1 is MNHEY and CDR2 is SVGAGI.

The rearrangement uses TRBV7-3 and TRBJ2-7, with D unresolved. CDR1 is SGHTA and CDR2 is FQGTGA in the germline V gene. The CDR3 has 14 residues. Trimming cost V 0 bases and J 2 bases, with 8 bases left between them. The CDR3: CASSLTTRTYEQYF. DNA of the CDR3: TGTGCCAGCAGCTTAACAACAAGAACCTACGAGCAGTACTTC. The complete variable domain, with remaining parts taken from reference TRBV7-3 and TRBJ2-7, reads GAGVSQTPSNKVTEKGKYVELRCDPISGHTALYWYRQSLGQGPEFLIYFQGTGAADDSGLPNDRFFAVRPEGSVSTLKIQRTERGDSAVYLCASSLTTRTYEQYFGPGTRLTVT.

The chain links TRBV5-5 to TRBJ2-3; D may be TRBD2 (6 bases). Germline V lookup: CDR1 SGHKS, CDR2 YYEKEE (reference sequence). With 0 bases removed from V and 0 bases from J, the gap between germline ends came to 8 bases. The CDR3 extends over 15 amino acids. In nucleotides, the CDR3 is TGTGCCAGCAGCTTGGAGGGGACTAGCACAGATACGCAGTATTTT. Protein sequence: CASSLEGTSTDTQYF.

This chain joins TRBV9 and TRBJ1-2, with D possibly matching TRBD1 (5 bases). Between the trimmed V and J ends, which lost 5 bases and 8 bases, there was a span of 10 bases. CDR1 is SGDLS and CDR2 is YYNGEE in the germline V gene. The CDR3 is 11 amino acids. CDR3 nucleotides: TGTGCCAGCAGGGGGTGGGGGGGCTACACCTTC. This encodes CASRGWGGYTF.

In nucleotides, the CDR3 is TGTGCCAGCAGTGAACCGCGACAGGGGGCCTATGGCTACACCTTC. Translation gives CASSEPRQGAYGYTF. This chain joins TRBV6-1 and TRBJ1-2; 10 bases agree with TRBD1. Germline CDR1 and CDR2: MNHNS and SASEGT. The CDR3 has 15 amino acids. Trimming removed 2 bases from V and 4 bases from J; junction bases left unmatched: 4.

The CDR3 coding sequence is TGTGCCAGCAGTTACTCATATGAGACTACCGAGTTCTTC. The encoded protein is CASSYSYETTEFF. The V call is TRBV6-6, the J call TRBJ2-1; D may be TRBD2 (5 bases). V was trimmed by 0 bases and J by 14 bases, leaving 14 bases between them. Germline V CDR1 and CDR2: MNHNY, SVGAGI (reference sequence). The CDR3 has 13 residues.

The rearrangement uses TRBV6-5 and TRBJ1-4; D is possibly TRBD1 (5 bases). This CDR3 is 15 amino acids long. The V and J ends lost 2 bases and 7 bases respectively, with 14 bases between them. Germline V CDR1 and CDR2: MNHEY, SVGAGI. The CDR3 loop is CASSYGAGTSEKLFF. The CDR3 DNA reads as TGTGCCAGCAGTTACGGGGCAGGAACATCTGAAAAACTGTTTTTT.